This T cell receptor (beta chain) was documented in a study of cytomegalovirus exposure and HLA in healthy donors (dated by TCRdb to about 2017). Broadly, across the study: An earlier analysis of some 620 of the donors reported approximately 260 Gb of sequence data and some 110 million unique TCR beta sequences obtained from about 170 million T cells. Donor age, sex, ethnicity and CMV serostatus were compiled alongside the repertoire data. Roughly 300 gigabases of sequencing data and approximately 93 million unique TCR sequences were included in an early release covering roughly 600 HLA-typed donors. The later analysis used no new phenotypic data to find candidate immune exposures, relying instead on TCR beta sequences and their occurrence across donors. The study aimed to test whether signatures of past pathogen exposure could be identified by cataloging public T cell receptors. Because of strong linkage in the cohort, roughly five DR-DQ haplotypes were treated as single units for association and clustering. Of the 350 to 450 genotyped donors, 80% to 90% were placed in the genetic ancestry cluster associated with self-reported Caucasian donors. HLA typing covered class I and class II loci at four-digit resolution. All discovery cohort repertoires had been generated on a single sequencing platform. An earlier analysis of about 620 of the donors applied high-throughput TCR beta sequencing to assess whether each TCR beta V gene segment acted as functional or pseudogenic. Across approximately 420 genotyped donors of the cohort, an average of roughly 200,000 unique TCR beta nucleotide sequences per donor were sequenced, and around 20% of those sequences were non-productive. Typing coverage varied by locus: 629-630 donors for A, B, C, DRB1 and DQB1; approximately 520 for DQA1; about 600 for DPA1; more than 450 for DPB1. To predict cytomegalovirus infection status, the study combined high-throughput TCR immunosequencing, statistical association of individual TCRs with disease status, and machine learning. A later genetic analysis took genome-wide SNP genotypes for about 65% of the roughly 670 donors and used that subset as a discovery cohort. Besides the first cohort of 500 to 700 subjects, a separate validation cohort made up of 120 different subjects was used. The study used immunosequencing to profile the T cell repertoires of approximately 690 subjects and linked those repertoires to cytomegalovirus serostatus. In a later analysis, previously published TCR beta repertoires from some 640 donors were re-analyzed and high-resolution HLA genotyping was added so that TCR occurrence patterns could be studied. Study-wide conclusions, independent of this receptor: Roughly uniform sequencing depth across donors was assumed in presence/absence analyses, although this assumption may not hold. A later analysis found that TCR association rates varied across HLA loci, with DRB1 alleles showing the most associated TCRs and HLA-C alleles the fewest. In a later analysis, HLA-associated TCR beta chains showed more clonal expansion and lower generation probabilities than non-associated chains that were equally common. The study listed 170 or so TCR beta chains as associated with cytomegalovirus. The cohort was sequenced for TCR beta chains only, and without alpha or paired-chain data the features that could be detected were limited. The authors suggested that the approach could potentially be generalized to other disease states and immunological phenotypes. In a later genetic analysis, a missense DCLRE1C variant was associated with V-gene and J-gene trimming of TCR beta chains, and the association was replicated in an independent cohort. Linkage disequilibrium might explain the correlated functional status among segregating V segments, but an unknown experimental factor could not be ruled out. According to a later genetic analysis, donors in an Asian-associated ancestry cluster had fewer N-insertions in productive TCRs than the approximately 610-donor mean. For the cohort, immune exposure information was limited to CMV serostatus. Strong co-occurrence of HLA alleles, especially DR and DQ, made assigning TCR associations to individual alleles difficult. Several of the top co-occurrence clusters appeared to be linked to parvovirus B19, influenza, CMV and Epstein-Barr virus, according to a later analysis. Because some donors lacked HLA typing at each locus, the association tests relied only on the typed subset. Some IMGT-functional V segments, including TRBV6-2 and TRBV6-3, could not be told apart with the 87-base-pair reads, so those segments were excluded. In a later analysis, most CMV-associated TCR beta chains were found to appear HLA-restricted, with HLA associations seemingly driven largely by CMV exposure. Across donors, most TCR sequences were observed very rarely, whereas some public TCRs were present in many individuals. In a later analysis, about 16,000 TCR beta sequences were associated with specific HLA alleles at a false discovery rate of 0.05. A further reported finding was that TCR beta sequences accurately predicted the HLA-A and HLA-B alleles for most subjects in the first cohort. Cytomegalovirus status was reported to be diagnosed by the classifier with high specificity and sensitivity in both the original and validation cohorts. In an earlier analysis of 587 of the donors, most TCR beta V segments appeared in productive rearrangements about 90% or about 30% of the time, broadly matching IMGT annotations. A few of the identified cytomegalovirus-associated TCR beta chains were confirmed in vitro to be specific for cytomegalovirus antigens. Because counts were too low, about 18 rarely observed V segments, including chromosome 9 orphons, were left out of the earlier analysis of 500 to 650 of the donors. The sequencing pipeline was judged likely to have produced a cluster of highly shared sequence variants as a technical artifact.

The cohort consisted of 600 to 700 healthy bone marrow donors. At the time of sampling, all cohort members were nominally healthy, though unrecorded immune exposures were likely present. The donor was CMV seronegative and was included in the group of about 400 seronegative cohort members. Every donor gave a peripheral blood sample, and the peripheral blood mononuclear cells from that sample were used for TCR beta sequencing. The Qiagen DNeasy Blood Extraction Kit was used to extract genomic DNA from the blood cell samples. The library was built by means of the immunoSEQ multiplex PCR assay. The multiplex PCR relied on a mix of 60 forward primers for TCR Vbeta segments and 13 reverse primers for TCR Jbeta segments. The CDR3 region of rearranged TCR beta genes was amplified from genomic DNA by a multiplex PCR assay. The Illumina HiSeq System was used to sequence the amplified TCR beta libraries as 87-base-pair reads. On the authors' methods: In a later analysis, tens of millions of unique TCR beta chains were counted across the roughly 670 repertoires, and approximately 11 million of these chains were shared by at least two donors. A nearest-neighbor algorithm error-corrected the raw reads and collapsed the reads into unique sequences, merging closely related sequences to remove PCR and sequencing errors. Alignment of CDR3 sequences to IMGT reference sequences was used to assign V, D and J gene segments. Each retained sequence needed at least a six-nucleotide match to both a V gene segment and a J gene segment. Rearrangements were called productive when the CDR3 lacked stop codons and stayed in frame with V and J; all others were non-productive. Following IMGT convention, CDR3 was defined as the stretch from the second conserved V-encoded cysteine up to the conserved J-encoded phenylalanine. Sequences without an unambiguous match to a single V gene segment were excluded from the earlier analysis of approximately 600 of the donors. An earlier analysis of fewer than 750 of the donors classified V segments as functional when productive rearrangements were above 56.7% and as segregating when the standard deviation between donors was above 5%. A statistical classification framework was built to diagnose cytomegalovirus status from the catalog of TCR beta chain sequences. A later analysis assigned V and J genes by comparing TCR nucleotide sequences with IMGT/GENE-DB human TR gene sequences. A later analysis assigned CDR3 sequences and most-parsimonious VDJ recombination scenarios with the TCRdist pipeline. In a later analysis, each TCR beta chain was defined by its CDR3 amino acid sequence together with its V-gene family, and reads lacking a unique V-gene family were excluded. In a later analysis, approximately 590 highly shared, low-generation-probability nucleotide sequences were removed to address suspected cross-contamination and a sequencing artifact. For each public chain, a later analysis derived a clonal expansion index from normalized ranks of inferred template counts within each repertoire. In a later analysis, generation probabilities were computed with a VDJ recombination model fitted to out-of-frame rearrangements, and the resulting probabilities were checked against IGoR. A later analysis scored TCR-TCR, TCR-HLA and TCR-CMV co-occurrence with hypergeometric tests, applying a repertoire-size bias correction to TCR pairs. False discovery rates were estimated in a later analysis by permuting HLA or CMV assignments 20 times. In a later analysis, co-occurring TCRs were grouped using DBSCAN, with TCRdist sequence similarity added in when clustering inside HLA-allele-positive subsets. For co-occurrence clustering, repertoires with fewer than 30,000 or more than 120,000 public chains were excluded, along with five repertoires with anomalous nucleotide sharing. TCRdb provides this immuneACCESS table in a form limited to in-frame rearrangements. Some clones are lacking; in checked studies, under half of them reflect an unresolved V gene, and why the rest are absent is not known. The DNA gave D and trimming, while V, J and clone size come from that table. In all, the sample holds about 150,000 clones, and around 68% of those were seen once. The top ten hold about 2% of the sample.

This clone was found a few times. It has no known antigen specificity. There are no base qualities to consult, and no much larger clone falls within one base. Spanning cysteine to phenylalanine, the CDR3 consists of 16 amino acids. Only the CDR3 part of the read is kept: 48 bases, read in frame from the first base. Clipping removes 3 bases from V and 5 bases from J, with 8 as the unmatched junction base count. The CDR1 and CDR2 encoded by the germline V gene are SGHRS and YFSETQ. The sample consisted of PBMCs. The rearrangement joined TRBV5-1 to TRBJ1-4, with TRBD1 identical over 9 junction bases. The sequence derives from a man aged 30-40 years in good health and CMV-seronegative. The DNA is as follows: TGCGCCAGCAGCTGGATGGGACAGGGTCGAAATGAAAAACTGTTTTTT. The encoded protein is CASSWMGQGRNEKLFF.